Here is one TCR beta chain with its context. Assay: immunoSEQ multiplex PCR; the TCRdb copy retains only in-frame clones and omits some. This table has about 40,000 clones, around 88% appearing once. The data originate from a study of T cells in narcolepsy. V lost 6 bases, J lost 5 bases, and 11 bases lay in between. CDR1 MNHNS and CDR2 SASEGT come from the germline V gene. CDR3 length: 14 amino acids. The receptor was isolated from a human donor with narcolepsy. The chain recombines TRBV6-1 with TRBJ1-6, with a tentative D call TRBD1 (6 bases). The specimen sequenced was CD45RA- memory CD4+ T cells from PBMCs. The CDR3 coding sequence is TGTGCCAGCAGCAGGGGTGCGAATAATTCACCCCTCCACTTT. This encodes CASSRGANNSPLHF.